This record concerns one T cell receptor (beta chain) sequence. Its antigen is not identified. Repertoires were generated with immunoSEQ multiplex PCR, while TCRdb's copy carries only in-frame clones and drops some. This sample has more than 95,000 clones, with about 89% found just once. These data belong to a study of T cell responses to AZD1222 COVID-19 vaccine. The trim removed 4 bases at V and 4 bases at J, leaving 7 bases unmatched. The CDR3 has 16 residues. Germline CDR1 and CDR2: SGHRS and YFSETQ. The study's findings and limits: Spike-specific TCR breadth and depth rose after two AZD1222 doses.

This material consisted of peripheral blood, taken 28 days after the second AZD1222 dose. The sequence was collected from an adult who received the AZD1222 COVID-19 vaccine. This chain joins TRBV5-1 and TRBJ2-3; 12 positions agree with TRBD2. In DNA, the CDR3 is TGCGCCAGCAGCGAGACTAGCGGGAGAGGGTCAGATACGCAGTATTTT. Translation: CASSETSGRGSDTQYF. The whole variable domain, filled in from reference TRBV5-1 and TRBJ2-3, reads KAGVTQTPRYLIKTRGQQVTLSCSPISGHRSVSWYQQTPGQGLQFLFEYFSETQRNKGNFPGRFSGRQFSNSRSEMNVSTLELGDSALYLCASSETSGRGSDTQYFGPGTRLTVL.